This T cell receptor (beta chain) was identified during a study of OX40 agonist ivuxolimab in advanced cancers. The germline CDR1 and CDR2 sequences are SGHTA and FQGNSA. The ends were cut back, 4 bases at V and 2 bases at J, with 11 bases in the middle. There are 14 residues in the CDR3. TCRdb's table, derived via immunoSEQ multiplex PCR, lists solely in-frame clones and lacks some. This sample has tens of thousands of clones, with about 86% found just once. J is TRBJ1-2 and V is TRBV7-2; D ambiguous. The material sequenced was CD4+ or CD8+ T cells sorted from blood, taken in a trial of the OX40 agonist ivuxolimab. The receptor was isolated from an adult with an advanced solid tumor such as melanoma, head and neck, liver or kidney cancer. The CDR3 DNA reads as TGTGCCAGCAGCTCTCAGACGGCGAACTATGGCTACACCTTC. Amino acid sequence: CASSSQTANYGYTF.